The rows below give T cell receptor beta chains drawn from one sample of a study of shared clonotypes between healthy human individuals. Sequencing used immunoSEQ multiplex PCR; TCRdb keeps in-frame clones, though not all of them. The sample comprises over 700,000 clones, just under 75% of which are singletons, and approximately 1.8% rests with the top ten. Sequencing was performed on memory CD4+ T cells sorted from blood. The origin of the receptors is a woman younger than 45 in good health. CDR3s include the opening cysteine and the closing phenylalanine or tryptophan. D genes are given only for firm matches. Part of the rows lack a size; the others show once, few, many or a class for expanded clones.

>TRBJ1-2|TRBV10-2|.|.
TGCGCCACCGGACAGAACCTTTATGGCTACACCTTC
CATGQNLYGYTF
>TRBJ2-7|TRBV7-8|.|.
TGTGCCAGCAGTTATAGGGGGGGCTCCTACGAGCAGTACTTC
CASSYRGGSYEQYF
>TRBJ2-3|TRBV7-3|TRBD2|.
TGTGCCAGCAGCATGACTAGCGGGGCTAAAGATACGCAGTATTTT
CASSMTSGAKDTQYF
>TRBJ2-1|TRBV5-4|.|few
TGTGCCAGCAGCTTGGGCAGGGTTATCGACAATGAGCAGTTCTTC
CASSLGRVIDNEQFF
>TRBJ1-1|TRBV28|TRBD1|.
TGTGCCAGCACCGACAGGGGCACTGAAGCTTTCTTT
CASTDRGTEAFF
>TRBJ1-5|TRBV28|.|few
TGTGCCAGCAGTCGAAGGTCTTTCGGGACCCCGCAGCCCCAGCATTTT
CASSRRSFGTPQPQHF
>TRBJ2-7|TRBV16|.|.
TGTGCCAGCAGCCCCGATTCTCCGGGAGTAACCTACGAGCAGTACTTC
CASSPDSPGVTYEQYF
>TRBJ2-7|TRBV6-6|TRBD2|.
TGTGCCAGCAGCGACCGGTCAGGGAGGGTCGACGAGCAGTACTTC
CASSDRSGRVDEQYF
>TRBJ2-2|TRBV5-6|.|few
TGTGCCAGCAGCTTTGTCGGGAGTGATCGCGACACCGGGGAGCTGTTTTTT
CASSFVGSDRDTGELFF
>TRBJ1-5|TRBV30|TRBD1|few
TGTGCCTGGTCTCCACAGGGGCGACAGCCCCAGCATTTT
CAWSPQGRQPQHF
>TRBJ2-2|TRBV5-1|TRBD2|once
TGCGCCAGCACCTTTATATCTCTAGCGGGACAAACCACCGGGGAGCTGTTTTTT
CASTFISLAGQTTGELFF
>TRBJ2-7|TRBV7-2|.|.
TGTGCCAGCAGCTTAGGAGGGATTTCCTACGAGCAGTACTTC
CASSLGGISYEQYF
>TRBJ2-3|TRBV5-1|.|.
TGCGCCAGCAGCTTGGGCCTCGTCGGAGATTCTGATACGCAGTATTTT
CASSLGLVGDSDTQYF
>TRBJ1-1|TRBV18|.|.
TGTGCCAGCTCAGGGGCTATTTCGGGTACTGAAGCTTTCTTT
CASSGAISGTEAFF
>TRBJ2-2|TRBV27|.|.
TGTGCCAGCAGTTTGGCCTCAGGGGCCACCGGGGAGCTGTTTTTT
CASSLASGATGELFF
>TRBJ1-5|TRBV19|.|.
TGTGCCAGTAGTGAAGGAGCTTATCAGCCCCAGCATTTT
CASSEGAYQPQHF
>TRBJ2-5|TRBV7-3|.|.
TGTGCCAGCAGCAGGGACTTGACAGAGACCCAGTACTTC
CASSRDLTETQYF
>TRBJ2-5|TRBV30|TRBD2|.
TGTGCCTGGAGCCCTAGAGGGAGGGGTGAGACCCAGTACTTC
CAWSPRGRGETQYF
>TRBJ2-7|TRBV6-1|.|.
TGTGCCAGCAGGAGGGGGGACATTACCTACGAGCAGTACTTC
CASRRGDITYEQYF
>TRBJ2-3|TRBV28|TRBD1|once
TGTGCCAGCAGTATCAGGGGGCGATTAGATACGCAGTATTTT
CASSIRGRLDTQYF
>TRBJ1-4|TRBV9|TRBD1|.
TGTGCCAGCAGCGGCCAAGGGACAGGGGGCGTTTCTAATGAAAAACTGTTTTTT
CASSGQGTGGVSNEKLFF
>TRBJ2-7|TRBV30|.|.
TGTGCCTGGAGTGTAAACACCCTTGGGGAGCAGTACTTC
CAWSVNTLGEQYF
>TRBJ1-1|TRBV4-1|.|.
TGCGCCAGCAGCCTCGGAGGGGGGCCGAACACTGAAGCTTTCTTT
CASSLGGGPNTEAFF
>TRBJ2-3|TRBV6-6|.|few
TGTGCCAGCAGCCCTGGGACGCCGGGGGATACGCAGTATTTT
CASSPGTPGDTQYF